This T cell receptor (beta chain) emerged from a study of blood T cell repertoires in COVID-19. As for the study in general: Material from acute and convalescent COVID-19 was sourced from the United States, Italy and Spain. The cDNA or gDNA used as material had been derived from T cells, B-cell-depleted T cells, or PBMCs.

The germline CDR1 and CDR2 sequences are SGHRS and YFSETQ. V was pared by 4 bases and J by 2 bases, with 5 bases of the junction left unmatched. This CDR3 region has 15 residues. In the source study's methods: Amplification with reference gene primers provided the estimates of nucleated cell counts. Data came from immunoSEQ multiplex PCR; TCRdb stores just in-frame clones and leaves some out. From that table come the V and J calls and clone size; the DNA was used to work out D and trimming. There are some 350,000 clones in the sample; about 90% occur only once, and 2.5% to 3.5% lies in the top ten. This clone was seen once. All enrollees were about 18 to 89 years old and from about two dozen US areas.

Sequenced sample: PBMCs or T cells enriched from blood (not recorded which). This clonotype originated in a woman between 25 and 40 years old who had recovered from COVID-19. This chain joins TRBV5-1 and TRBJ2-7, with TRBD1 identical over 11 bases. The DNA for the CDR3 is TGCGCCAGCAGCGATGGGACAGGGGGGACCTACGAGCAGTACTTC. Translating gives CASSDGTGGTYEQYF. Looking up the rest from reference TRBV5-1 and TRBJ2-7 gives the full variable domain: KAGVTQTPRYLIKTRGQQVTLSCSPISGHRSVSWYQQTPGQGLQFLFEYFSETQRNKGNFPGRFSGRQFSNSRSEMNVSTLELGDSALYLCASSDGTGGTYEQYFGPGTRLTVT.